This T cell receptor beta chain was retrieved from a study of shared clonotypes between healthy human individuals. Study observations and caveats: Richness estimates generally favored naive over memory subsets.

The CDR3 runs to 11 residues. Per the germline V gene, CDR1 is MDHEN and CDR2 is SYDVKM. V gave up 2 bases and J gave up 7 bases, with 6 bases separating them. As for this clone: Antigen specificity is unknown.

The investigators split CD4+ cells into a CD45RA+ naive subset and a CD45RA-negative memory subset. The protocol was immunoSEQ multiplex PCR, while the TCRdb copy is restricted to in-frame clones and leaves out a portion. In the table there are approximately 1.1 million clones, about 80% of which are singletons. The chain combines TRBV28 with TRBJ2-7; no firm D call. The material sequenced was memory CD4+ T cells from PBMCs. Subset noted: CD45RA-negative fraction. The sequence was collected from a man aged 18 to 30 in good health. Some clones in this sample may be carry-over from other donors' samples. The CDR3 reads CASSLRWEQYF. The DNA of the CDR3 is TGTGCCAGCAGTTTACGGTGGGAGCAGTACTTC.